This TCR beta chain was recorded in a study of Ad26.COV2.S vaccination and SARS-CoV-2 variants. Whole-study context: The donor was enrolled in the Ad26.COV2.S arm of the COV1001 trial. Dosing was one shot or two shots 56 days apart.

Here immunoSEQ multiplex PCR was the method, and the copy in TCRdb shows in-frame clones only, minus some. There are 320,000 or so clones in the sample; approximately 87% occur only once, and 4.5% to 7% lies in the top ten. The CDR3 contains 14 residues. Germline CDR1 reads SQVTM; CDR2 reads ANQGSEA. V lost 1 base and J lost 4, with 12 bases in between. Specified treatment: 19 received Ad26.COV2.S at low or high dose, single or two shots; about 5 received placebo; per-sample allocation not given. Samples came from day 63 after the first vaccine or placebo injection. Participants' vaccine, an Ad26 vector, delivered Wuhan-strain SARS-CoV-2 spike.

The chain joins TRBV29-1 to TRBJ2-3; possible D gene TRBD2, 6 bases. This clonotype was obtained from a person aged 18-60 years who received the Ad26.COV2.S COVID-19 vaccine or a placebo. Material: peripheral blood, obtained in a trial of Ad26.COV2.S vaccine versus placebo. CDR3 sequence reads: CSVEGTGVADTQYF. As DNA, the CDR3 is TGCAGCGTTGAAGGGACGGGAGTAGCAGATACGCAGTATTTT.